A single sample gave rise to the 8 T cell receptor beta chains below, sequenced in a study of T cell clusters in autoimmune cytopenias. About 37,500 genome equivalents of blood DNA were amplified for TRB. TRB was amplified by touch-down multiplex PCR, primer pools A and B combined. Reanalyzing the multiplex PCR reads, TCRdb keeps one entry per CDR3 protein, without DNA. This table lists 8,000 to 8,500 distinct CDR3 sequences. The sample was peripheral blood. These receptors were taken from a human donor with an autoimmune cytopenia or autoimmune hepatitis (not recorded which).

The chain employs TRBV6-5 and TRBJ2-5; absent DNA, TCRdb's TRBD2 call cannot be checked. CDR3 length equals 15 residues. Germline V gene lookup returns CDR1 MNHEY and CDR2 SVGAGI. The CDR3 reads CASSALAGAQETQYF.

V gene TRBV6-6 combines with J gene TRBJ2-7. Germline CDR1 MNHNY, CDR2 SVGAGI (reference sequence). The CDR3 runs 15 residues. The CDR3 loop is CASSYSFGSSYEQYF.

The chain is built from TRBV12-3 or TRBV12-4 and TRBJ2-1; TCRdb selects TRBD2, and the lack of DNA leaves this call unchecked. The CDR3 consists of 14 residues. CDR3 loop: CASSLPPFYNEQFF.

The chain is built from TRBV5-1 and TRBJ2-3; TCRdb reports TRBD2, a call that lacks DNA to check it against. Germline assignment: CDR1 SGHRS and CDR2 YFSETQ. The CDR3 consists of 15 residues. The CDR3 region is CASSASGRRTDTQYF.

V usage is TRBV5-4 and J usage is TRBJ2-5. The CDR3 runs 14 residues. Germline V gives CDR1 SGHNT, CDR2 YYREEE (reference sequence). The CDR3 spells CASSSWTDQETQYF.

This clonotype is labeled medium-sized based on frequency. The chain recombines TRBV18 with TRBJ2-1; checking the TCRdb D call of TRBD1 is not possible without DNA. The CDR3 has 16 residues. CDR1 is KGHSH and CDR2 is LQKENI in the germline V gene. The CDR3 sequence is CASSHQPSGTYNEQFF.

The CDR3 sequence is CATSSGLGRSGDQPQHF. The J gene is TRBJ1-5, the V gene TRBV15; TCRdb designates TRBD1, a call that cannot be tested without DNA. The CDR3 has 17 residues. CDR1 and CDR2 (germline): LNHNV, YYDKDF (reference sequence). Together with reference TRBV15 and TRBJ1-5, the CDR3 gives the full variable domain: DAMVIQNPRYQVTQFGKPVTLSCSQTLNHNVMYWYQQKSSQAPKLLFHYYDKDFNNEADTPDNFQSRRPNTSFCFLDIRSPGLGDTAMYLCATSSGLGRSGDQPQHFGDGTRLSIL.

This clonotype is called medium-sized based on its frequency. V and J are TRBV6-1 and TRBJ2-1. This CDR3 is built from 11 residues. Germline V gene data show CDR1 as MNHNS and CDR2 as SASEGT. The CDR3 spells CASSVLREQFF.